A selection of T cell receptor beta chains follows, all from one sample in a study of T cells in Graves' hyperthyroidism and ophthalmopathy. TCRdb itself ran the multiplex PCR reads through MiXCR, one entry per CDR3 protein. The table shows roughly 170,000 distinct CDR3 sequences, with approximately 15% occurring only once. The sample taken for sequencing was blood. The receptors derive from a woman in her fifties or sixties with Graves' hyperthyroidism. Each CDR3 is given with its conserved first and last residue. A D gene is named only where the DNA matches it firmly. A row's size may be missing; if present it is once, few, many or a size class.

-	TRBV11-2	many	TRBJ2-1	TGTGCCAGCAGCTTGGGAGTCTCGTATGAGCAGTTCTTC	CASSLGVSYEQFF
TRBD2	TRBV5-1	many	TRBJ2-3	TGCGCCAGCAGCTTGGCCCCGGGACTAGGTACAGATACGCAGTATTTT	CASSLAPGLGTDTQYF
-	TRBV11-2	-	TRBJ2-3	TGTGCCAGCAGCTTAGAGCCGATTTTCCCAACGCAGTATTTT	CASSLEPIFPTQYF
TRBD1	TRBV5-5	few	TRBJ1-4	TGTGCCAGCAGCTTGAAAGGGGGCAATGAAAAACTGTTTTTT	CASSLKGGNEKLFF
TRBD1	TRBV6-1	many	TRBJ2-5	TGTGCCAGCTCGACGACAGGGCTCCAAGAGACCCAGTACTTC	CASSTTGLQETQYF
-	TRBV2	many	TRBJ2-7	TGTGCCAGCAGTGAAGCACCGCTCGTGATGGGCTACGAGCAGTACTTC	CASSEAPLVMGYEQYF
-	TRBV6-4	few	TRBJ1-6	TGTGCCAGCAGTTGGGACGGAAATTCACCCCTCCACTTT	CASSWDGNSPLHF
-	TRBV14	many	TRBJ2-7	TGTGCCAGCGGGGGATGGGCCTCCTACGAGCAGTACTTC	CASGGWASYEQYF
TRBD2	TRBV29-1	few	TRBJ2-5	TGCAGCGTTGAAAAACTAGCGGGGGCGAGGAGGCAAGAGACCCAGTACTTC	CSVEKLAGARRQETQYF
TRBD1	TRBV18	many	TRBJ1-1	TGTGCCAGCTCAATTGACAGGGAGAGGACTGAAGCTTTCTTT	CASSIDRERTEAFF
-	TRBV15	-	TRBJ1-3	TGTGCCACCAGCAGCGGGGACAATCTCTCTGGAAACACCATATATTTT	CATSSGDNLSGNTIYF
-	TRBV7-2	many	TRBJ2-5	TGTGCCAGCAGCCCGTCAATAGAGACCCAGTACTTC	CASSPSIETQYF